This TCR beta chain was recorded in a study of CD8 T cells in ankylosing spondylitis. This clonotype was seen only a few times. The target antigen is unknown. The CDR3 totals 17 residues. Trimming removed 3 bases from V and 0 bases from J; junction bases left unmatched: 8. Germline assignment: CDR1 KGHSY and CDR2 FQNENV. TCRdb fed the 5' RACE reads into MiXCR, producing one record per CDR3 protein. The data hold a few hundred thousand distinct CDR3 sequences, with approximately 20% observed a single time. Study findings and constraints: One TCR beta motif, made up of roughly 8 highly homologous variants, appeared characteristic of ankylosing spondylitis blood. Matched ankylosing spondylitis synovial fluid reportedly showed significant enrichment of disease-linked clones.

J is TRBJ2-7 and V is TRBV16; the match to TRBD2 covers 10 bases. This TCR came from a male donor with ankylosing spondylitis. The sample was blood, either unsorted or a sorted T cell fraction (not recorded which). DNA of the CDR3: TGTGCCAGCAGCCACCACGGGACTAGCGCATACTCCTACGAGCAGTACTTC. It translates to CASSHHGTSAYSYEQYF.